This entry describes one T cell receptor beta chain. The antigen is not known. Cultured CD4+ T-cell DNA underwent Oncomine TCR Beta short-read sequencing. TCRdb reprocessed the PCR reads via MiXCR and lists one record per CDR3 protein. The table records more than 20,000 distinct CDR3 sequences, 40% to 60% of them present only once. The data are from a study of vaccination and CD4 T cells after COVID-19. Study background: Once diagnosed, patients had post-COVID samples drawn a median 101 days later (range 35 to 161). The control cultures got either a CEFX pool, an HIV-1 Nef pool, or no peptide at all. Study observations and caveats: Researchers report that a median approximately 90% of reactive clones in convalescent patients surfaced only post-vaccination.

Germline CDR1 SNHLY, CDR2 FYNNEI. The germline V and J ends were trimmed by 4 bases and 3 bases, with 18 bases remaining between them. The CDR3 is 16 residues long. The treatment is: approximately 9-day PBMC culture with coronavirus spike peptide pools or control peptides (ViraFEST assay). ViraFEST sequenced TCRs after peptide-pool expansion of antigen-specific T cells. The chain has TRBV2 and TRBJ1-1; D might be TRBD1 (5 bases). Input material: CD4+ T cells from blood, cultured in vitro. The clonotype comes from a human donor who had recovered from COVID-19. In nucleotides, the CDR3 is TGTGCCAGCAGTGGATATGGAGGGGTGAGAGACACTGAAGCTTTCTTT. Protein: CASSGYGGVRDTEAFF.